One and the same sample provided the 20 T cell receptor beta chains below, sequenced in a study of blood T cell repertoires in COVID-19. Using immunoSEQ multiplex PCR, the repertoire was profiled, and TCRdb retains in-frame clones only, with some absent. This table holds just under 95,000 clones, around 80% found once. Sequencing used peripheral blood. All receptors come from a man aged 45-65 years who had recovered from COVID-19.

The gene calls are TRBV5-5 and TRBJ2-1; D is perhaps TRBD2 (5 bases). Trimming pared 0 bases from V and 7 bases from J, leaving 5 bases between. This CDR3 has 12 amino acids. Germline V gives CDR1 SGHKS, CDR2 YYEKEE (reference sequence). CDR3 nucleotides: TGTGCCAGCAGCTTGGGGAGGAATGAGCAGTTCTTC. Its protein product is CASSLGRNEQFF.

The chain couples TRBV4-1 to TRBJ1-2; no clear D. Trimming cost V 0 bases and J 4 bases, with 21 bases left between them. Per germline, CDR1 MGHRA and CDR2 YSYEKL. The length of the CDR3 is 18 residues. Here the CDR3 DNA reads TGCGCCAGCAGCCAAGAATCCGGGGATGGACTCTTGGGCTATGGCTACACCTTC. Translating gives CASSQESGDGLLGYGYTF.

This clone was observed a single time. The rearrangement joins TRBV27 to TRBJ1-5, with D possibly TRBD1 on 5 matching bases. CDR3 length equals 14 residues. V was shortened by 6 bases and J by 7 bases, with 16 bases between the two germline ends. CDR1 and CDR2 from the germline V gene are MNHEY and SMNVEV (reference sequence). The CDR3: CASRPPGGYQPQHF. The CDR3 DNA follows: TGTGCCAGCAGGCCGCCGGGGGGGTACCAGCCCCAGCATTTT.

A few counts support this clone. CDR3: CASSLAGGASETQYF. The DNA of the CDR3 is TGTGCCAGCAGTCTAGCGGGAGGTGCCTCAGAGACCCAGTACTTC. V gene TRBV28 combines with J gene TRBJ2-5, with 11 bases identical to TRBD2. This CDR3 contains 15 residues. CDR1 is MDHEN, CDR2 SYDVKM, per germline. J gave up 4 bases and V 5 bases, and 6 bases lay outside the gene matches.

Only a few counts were recorded for this clone. This chain joins TRBV19 and TRBJ1-4; TRBD1 agrees at 7 bases. Losses at the gene ends were 4 bases for V and 3 bases for J; bases not matched to a gene: 8. CDR1 and CDR2 (germline): LNHDA, SQIVND (reference sequence). The CDR3 has 16 amino acids. Here the CDR3 DNA reads TGTGCCAGTAGTACAACAGGGGTGAAGGCTAATGAAAAACTGTTTTTT. Translation: CASSTTGVKANEKLFF.

The chain couples TRBV9 to TRBJ2-2; D is unresolved. The germline gives CDR1 SGDLS, CDR2 YYNGEE. CDR3 length: 12 amino acids. The germline V and J ends were trimmed by 4 bases and 6 bases, with 7 bases remaining between them. In nucleotides, the CDR3 is TGTGCCAGCAGCCCAGGCGCCGGGGAGCTGTTTTTT. Its translation is CASSPGAGELFF.

This clone is a singleton in its sample. The chain combines TRBV18 with TRBJ2-6; D remains unclear. This CDR3 region has 14 residues. With 0 bases removed from V and 4 bases from J, the gap between germline ends came to 4 bases. Germline CDR1 and CDR2: KGHSH and LQKENI. CDR3 in amino acids: CASSPPTGANVLTF. In nucleotides, the CDR3 is TGTGCCAGCTCACCACCGACAGGGGCCAACGTCCTGACTTTC.

This clone was detected only once. The rearrangement joins TRBV28 to TRBJ1-6; 9 bases line up with TRBD1. Unmatched junction bases numbered 9, after V lost 10 bases and J lost 5 bases. The V gene's germline CDR1 is MDHEN and CDR2 SYDVKM. This CDR3 contains 15 residues. The CDR3 loop reads CATHSRDRDNSPLHF. The CDR3 coding sequence is TGTGCCACCCACAGCCGGGACAGGGATAATTCACCCCTCCACTTT.

This clone was seen at least ten times. V is TRBV20-1 and J is TRBJ1-4; D not certain. Germline-derived CDR1 and CDR2 are DFQATT and SNEGSKA (reference sequence). V lost 3 bases and J lost 3, with 11 bases in between. The CDR3 length is 14 residues. The chain's CDR3 is CSASVAGSNEKLFF. The CDR3 DNA is TGCAGTGCTAGTGTTGCGGGCTCTAATGAAAAACTGTTTTTT.

The V and J genes are TRBV7-2 and TRBJ1-2; the D gene is possibly TRBD1 (5 bases). Deletions cut 5 bases from V and 8 bases from J, with 18 bases between. In germline, CDR1 is SGHTA, CDR2 FQGNSA. The CDR3 is 14 residues long. In DNA, the CDR3 is TGTGCCAGCAGCATCCCTCGGGGGAGACGCGGCTACACCTTC. Residues: CASSIPRGRRGYTF.

The chain combines TRBV5-1 with TRBJ2-2, with D possibly being TRBD1 (6 bases). CDR1 SGHRS and CDR2 YFSETQ come from the germline V gene. V lost 2 bases and J 0 bases, leaving 14 bases between the germline ends. This CDR3 spans 17 amino acids. The CDR3 sequence is CASSFDTDSANTGELFF. CDR3 sequence (DNA): TGCGCCAGCAGCTTTGACACGGACAGCGCGAACACCGGGGAGCTGTTTTTT.

V and J are TRBV7-9 and TRBJ1-2, with D possibly TRBD1 on 5 matching bases. This CDR3 region has 14 residues. V was cut by 8 bases and J by 0 bases, with 13 bases left in between. The germline CDR1 and CDR2 sequences are SEHNR and FQNEAQ (reference sequence). The CDR3: CASLKTDANYGYTF. The CDR3 bases are TGTGCCAGCTTGAAGACAGACGCTAACTATGGCTACACCTTC.

This clone was counted a single time. The chain recombines TRBV3-1 (or the pseudogene TRBV3-2) with TRBJ2-3, with TRBD2 matching over 10 bases. After removal of 4 bases from V and 6 bases from J, the junction contained 10 bases not matched to a gene. This CDR3 has 16 amino acids. Germline CDR1 LGHDT, CDR2 YNNKEL (reference sequence). The CDR3 DNA follows: TGTGCCAGCAGCCCGTCACTAGCGGGGAGGGGGGATACGCAGTATTTT. As protein: CASSPSLAGRGDTQYF.

This clone showed up just once. The rearrangement links TRBV5-5 to TRBJ1-2; 9 positions agree with TRBD1. The trim removed 1 base at V and 4 bases at J, leaving 2 bases unmatched. Germline V gene data show CDR1 as SGHKS and CDR2 as YYEKEE (reference sequence). The CDR3 is made up of 14 amino acids. CDR3 loop: CASSLTTGGYGYTF. The CDR3 region has the DNA TGTGCCAGCAGCTTGACGACAGGGGGCTATGGCTACACCTTC.

This chain uses TRBV7-9 with TRBJ1-2; tentatively, D is TRBD1 (6 bases). The CDR3 spans 13 residues. Looked up from germline, CDR1 is SEHNR and CDR2 is FQNEAQ (reference sequence). V was pared by 1 base and J by 6 bases, with 9 bases between. This chain's CDR3 is CASSLGTGNGYTF. The CDR3 DNA sequence: TGTGCCAGCAGCTTAGGAACAGGGAATGGCTACACCTTC.

The chain links TRBV5-5 to TRBJ1-3; no clear D. Germline values: CDR1 SGHKS, CDR2 YYEKEE (reference sequence). V was cut by 5 bases and J by 2 bases, with 14 bases left in between. This CDR3 has 15 residues. The CDR3 protein is CASRPEWVAGNTIYF. For the CDR3, the DNA is TGTGCCAGCAGGCCGGAGTGGGTAGCTGGAAACACCATATATTTT.

The V gene is TRBV20-1, the J gene TRBJ2-5; no clear D gene. The CDR3 is 11 residues long. Trimming pared 6 bases from V and 0 bases from J, leaving 5 bases between. Germline CDR1 and CDR2: DFQATT and SNEGSKA (reference sequence). The DNA of the CDR3 is TGCAGTGCCCAGTACCAAGAGACCCAGTACTTC. It encodes CSAQYQETQYF.

This clone was recorded once. V and J are TRBV27 and TRBJ2-2; TRBD1 aligns across 9 bases. CDR3 length: 20 residues. Germline assignment: CDR1 MNHEY and CDR2 SMNVEV (reference sequence). The V gene end was trimmed by 0 bases and the J gene end by 1 base; junction bases not matched to a gene: 12. The CDR3 region has the DNA TGTGCCAGCAGTTTATCGGGCCTACAGGGGGCGCGGAGGAACACCGGGGAGCTGTTTTTT. Translated: CASSLSGLQGARRNTGELFF.

The chain has TRBV5-7 and TRBJ2-3, with 8 bases aligning to TRBD1. TRBV5-7 has ORF status, its function being uncertain. The junction had 12 bases not matched to a gene; V was cut back by 4 bases and J by 2 bases. The CDR3 totals 17 residues. The CDR3 region is CASSLGHQGAVTDTQYF. In DNA, the CDR3 is TGTGCCAGCAGCCTTGGCCACCAGGGGGCCGTCACAGATACGCAGTATTTT.

The V and J genes are TRBV3-1 (or the pseudogene TRBV3-2) and TRBJ2-3; TRBD2 is a possible D gene (5 bases). V lost 0 bases, J lost 0 bases, and 13 bases lay in between. The CDR3 is 17 residues long. CDR1 LGHDT and CDR2 YNNKEL come from the germline V gene (reference sequence). CDR3: CASSQDCGEPSTDTQYF. DNA for the CDR3: TGTGCCAGCAGCCAAGATTGTGGGGAGCCTAGCACAGATACGCAGTATTTT.